This T cell receptor beta chain was recorded in a study of identical twins. This clonotype was counted a few times. TCRdb used MiXCR to reprocess the 5' RACE reads, holding one entry per CDR3 protein. The repertoire holds about 520,000 distinct CDR3 sequences, with around 20% as singletons. The V and J ends lost 6 bases and 5 bases respectively, with 10 bases between them. The CDR3 loop spans 12 amino acids. Germline V gives CDR1 SQVTM, CDR2 ANQGSEA. The sample was also linked to a second study, of T cells expressing NK-cell markers.

The sequence came from a woman between 18 and 30 years old in good health. Sequences were obtained from CD4+ T cells sorted from blood. This chain connects TRBV29-1 to TRBJ2-2; tentatively, D is TRBD2 (6 bases). CDR3 nucleotide sequence: TGCAGCGTCTCCAGCGGGACCGGGGAGCTGTTTTTT. Protein sequence: CSVSSGTGELFF.